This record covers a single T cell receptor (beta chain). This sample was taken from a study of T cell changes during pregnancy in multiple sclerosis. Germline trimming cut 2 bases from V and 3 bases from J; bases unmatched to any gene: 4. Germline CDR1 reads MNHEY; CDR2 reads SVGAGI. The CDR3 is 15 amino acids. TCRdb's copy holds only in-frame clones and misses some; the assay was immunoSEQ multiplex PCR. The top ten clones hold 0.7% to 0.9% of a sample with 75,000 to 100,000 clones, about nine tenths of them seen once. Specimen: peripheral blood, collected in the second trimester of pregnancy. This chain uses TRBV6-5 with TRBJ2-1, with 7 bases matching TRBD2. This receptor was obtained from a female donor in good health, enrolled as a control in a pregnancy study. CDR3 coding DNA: TGTGCCAGCAGTTACGGACTAGGGTTCTACAATGAGCAGTTCTTC. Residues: CASSYGLGFYNEQFF.